The present T cell receptor (beta chain) was sequenced within a study of shared clonotypes between healthy human individuals. Cells designated naive CD8 were CD45RO-negative and were positively selected for CCR7, with terminally differentiated effector memory CD45RA+ cells excluded. Assay: immunoSEQ multiplex PCR; the TCRdb copy retains only in-frame clones and omits some. The sample shows roughly 1,800,000 clones, about 95% of them seen only once. The material sequenced was naive CD8+ T cells sorted from blood. The receptor comes from a man younger than 35 in good health.

The CDR3 DNA reads TGTGCCAGCAGTTATTTCAACGAGCAGTACTTC. Residues: CASSYFNEQYF. This chain connects TRBV6-1 to TRBJ2-7; D unresolved. The V end was cut by 5 bases, the J end by 5 bases, with 7 bases between. The CDR3 contains 11 residues. CDR1 and CDR2 from the germline V gene are MNHNS and SASEGT.